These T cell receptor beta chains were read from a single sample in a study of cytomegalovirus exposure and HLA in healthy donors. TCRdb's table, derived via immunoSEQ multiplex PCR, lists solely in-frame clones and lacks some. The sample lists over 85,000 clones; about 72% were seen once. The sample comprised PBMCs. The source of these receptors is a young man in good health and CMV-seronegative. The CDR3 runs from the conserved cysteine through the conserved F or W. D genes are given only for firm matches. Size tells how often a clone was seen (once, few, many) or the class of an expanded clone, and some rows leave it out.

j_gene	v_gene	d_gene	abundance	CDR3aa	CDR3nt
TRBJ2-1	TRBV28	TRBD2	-	CASLSGTNEQFF	TGTGCCAGTCTTAGCGGGACCAATGAGCAGTTCTTC
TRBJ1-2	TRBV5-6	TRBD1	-	CASGYRTGKGYTF	TGTGCCAGCGGATACAGGACAGGGAAGGGCTACACCTTC
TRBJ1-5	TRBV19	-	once	CASSIQGRSNQPQHF	TGTGCCAGTAGTATTCAGGGGCGTAGCAATCAGCCCCAGCATTTT
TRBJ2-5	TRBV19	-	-	CASSVGHYQETQYF	TGTGCCAGTAGTGTAGGACACTACCAAGAGACCCAGTACTTC
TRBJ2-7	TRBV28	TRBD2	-	CASSSSGLAGGEQYF	TGTGCCAGCAGTTCCTCGGGACTAGCGGGAGGGGAGCAGTACTTC
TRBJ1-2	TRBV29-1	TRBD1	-	CSVALDRGTAYGYTF	TGCAGCGTTGCGTTAGACAGGGGTACGGCGTATGGCTACACCTTC
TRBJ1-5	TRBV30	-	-	CAWSDRTINQPQHF	TGTGCCTGGAGTGATAGGACTATTAATCAGCCCCAGCATTTT
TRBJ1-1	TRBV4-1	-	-	CASSQGAQGNTEAFF	TGCGCCAGCAGCCAAGGGGCCCAGGGGAACACTGAAGCTTTCTTT
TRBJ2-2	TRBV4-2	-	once	CASSHPLERNTGELFF	TGTGCCAGCAGCCATCCCTTAGAAAGGAACACCGGGGAGCTGTTTTTT
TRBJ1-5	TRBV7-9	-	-	CASSLGGGYNQPQHF	TGTGCCAGCAGCTTAGGTGGGGGCTACAATCAGCCCCAGCATTTT
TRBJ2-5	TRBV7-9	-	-	CASSARTEGETQYF	TGTGCCAGCAGCGCTCGGACAGAAGGCGAGACCCAGTACTTC
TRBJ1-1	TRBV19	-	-	CASSLTDLVLNTEAFF	TGTGCCAGTAGCTTGACCGACCTAGTACTGAACACTGAAGCTTTCTTT
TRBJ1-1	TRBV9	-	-	CASSARAGLNTEAFF	TGTGCCAGCAGCGCCAGGGCAGGGCTGAACACTGAAGCTTTCTTT
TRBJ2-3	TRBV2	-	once	CASSGVKDTQYF	TGTGCCAGCTCCGGAGTGAAAGATACGCAGTATTTT
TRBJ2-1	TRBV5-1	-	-	CASREVAGTYNEQFF	TGCGCCAGCAGGGAGGTGGCGGGGACCTACAATGAGCAGTTCTTC
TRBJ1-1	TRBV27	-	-	CASRLRGGAEAFF	TGTGCCAGCAGGCTACGAGGGGGTGCTGAAGCTTTCTTT
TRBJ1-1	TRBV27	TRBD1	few	CASRASGGLSTEAFF	TGTGCCAGCAGGGCCTCAGGGGGCCTGAGCACTGAAGCTTTCTTT
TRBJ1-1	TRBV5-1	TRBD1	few	CASSSGTGGTEAFF	TGCGCCAGCAGCTCCGGGACAGGGGGGACTGAAGCTTTCTTT
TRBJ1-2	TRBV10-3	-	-	CAISEQGYGYTF	TGTGCCATCAGTGAGCAGGGCTATGGCTACACCTTC
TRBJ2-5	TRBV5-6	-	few	CASSLGQVNSETQYF	TGTGCCAGCAGCTTGGGGCAGGTAAACTCCGAGACCCAGTACTTC
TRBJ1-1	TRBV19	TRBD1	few	CASSLTGDQITEAFF	TGTGCCAGTAGTTTAACAGGGGATCAGATCACTGAAGCTTTCTTT
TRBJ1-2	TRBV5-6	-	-	CASSLWTEINYGYTF	TGTGCCAGCAGCTTGTGGACTGAAATAAACTATGGCTACACCTTC
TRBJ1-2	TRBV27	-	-	CASSLDRNNYGYTF	TGTGCCAGCAGTTTAGACAGGAATAACTATGGCTACACCTTC
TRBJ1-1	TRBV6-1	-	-	CASSEGGYGEAFF	TGTGCCAGCAGTGAAGGAGGTTACGGTGAAGCTTTCTTT
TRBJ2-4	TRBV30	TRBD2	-	CAWESWTSGTKNIQYF	TGTGCCTGGGAAAGTTGGACTAGCGGGACCAAAAACATTCAGTACTTC
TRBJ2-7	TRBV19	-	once	CASSMGDRSYEQYF	TGTGCCAGTAGTATGGGAGACCGCTCCTACGAGCAGTACTTC
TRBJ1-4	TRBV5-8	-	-	CASSLTPTNEKLFF	TGTGCCAGCAGCTTGACTCCAACTAATGAAAAACTGTTTTTT
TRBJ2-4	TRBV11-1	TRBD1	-	CASSHRGKNIQYF	TGTGCCAGCAGCCACAGGGGGAAAAACATTCAGTACTTC
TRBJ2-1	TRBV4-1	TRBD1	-	CASSQDWTGVRNEQFF	TGCGCCAGCAGCCAAGACTGGACAGGGGTTCGTAATGAGCAGTTCTTC
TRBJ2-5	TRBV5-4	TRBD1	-	CASSPGQGHQETQYF	TGTGCCAGCAGCCCGGGACAGGGTCACCAAGAGACCCAGTACTTC
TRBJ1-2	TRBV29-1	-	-	CSVEGSDPLYGYTF	TGCAGCGTTGAAGGGTCCGATCCACTCTATGGCTACACCTTC
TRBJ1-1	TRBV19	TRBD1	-	CASSWFRGQGQGTEAFF	TGTGCCAGTAGTTGGTTCCGGGGACAGGGGCAGGGGACTGAAGCTTTCTTT